This TCR beta chain appears in the sequencing data of a study of T cell responses to AZD1222 COVID-19 vaccine. Concerning this clone: Its antigen is undetermined.

V lost 2 bases and J lost 5; bases outside the gene matches: 10. This CDR3 is built from 16 residues. Germline V gene sequence: CDR1 KGHDR, CDR2 SFDVKD. Profiled with immunoSEQ multiplex PCR; TCRdb holds only in-frame clones, not every one. The sample includes around 130,000 clones, 70% to 90% of them seen just once. Study outcomes and limitations: Sampling that yielded the repertoires occurred only after the peak T cell response. Donors, mostly white British, included more females; clonal diversity was possibly underestimated.

The source of this sequence is an adult in good health. This chain joins TRBV24-1 and TRBJ1-2, with 7 bases aligning to TRBD1. Sample: peripheral blood, taken on day 0 of AZD1222 vaccination. CDR3 sequence reads: CATSDSSEDRWYGYTF. The CDR3 bases are TGTGCCACCAGTGATTCGTCGGAGGACAGGTGGTATGGCTACACCTTC.